This TCR beta chain was obtained from a study of CD8 T cells in Susac syndrome. Random hexamers were used to reverse transcribe an amount of roughly 0.45 to 1 ug RNA. The method of amplification for TCR beta CDR3 was immunoSEQ multiplex PCR, covering 54 Vbeta and 13 Jbeta. MiXCR, run by TCRdb on the immunoSEQ multiplex PCR reads, gives a single entry per CDR3 protein. The data show 300,000 to 350,000 distinct CDR3 sequences, 92% seen once. The V and J ends lost 7 bases and 6 bases, in that order; junction bases with no gene match: 9. The CDR3 spans 14 residues. In germline, CDR1 is LNHNV, CDR2 YYDKDF (reference sequence).

The sequence derives from a human donor with multiple sclerosis. This chain connects TRBV15 to TRBJ2-1; 7 bases map to TRBD2. Sequencing used CD4+ T cells from PBMCs. The CDR3 protein is CATKYQRDRNEQFF. For the CDR3, the DNA is TGTGCCACCAAGTATCAGCGGGACCGCAATGAGCAGTTCTTC. Filled out from reference TRBV15 and TRBJ2-1, the complete variable domain reads DAMVIQNPRYQVTQFGKPVTLSCSQTLNHNVMYWYQQKSSQAPKLLFHYYDKDFNNEADTPDNFQSRRPNTSFCFLDIRSPGLGDTAMYLCATKYQRDRNEQFFGPGTRLTVL.